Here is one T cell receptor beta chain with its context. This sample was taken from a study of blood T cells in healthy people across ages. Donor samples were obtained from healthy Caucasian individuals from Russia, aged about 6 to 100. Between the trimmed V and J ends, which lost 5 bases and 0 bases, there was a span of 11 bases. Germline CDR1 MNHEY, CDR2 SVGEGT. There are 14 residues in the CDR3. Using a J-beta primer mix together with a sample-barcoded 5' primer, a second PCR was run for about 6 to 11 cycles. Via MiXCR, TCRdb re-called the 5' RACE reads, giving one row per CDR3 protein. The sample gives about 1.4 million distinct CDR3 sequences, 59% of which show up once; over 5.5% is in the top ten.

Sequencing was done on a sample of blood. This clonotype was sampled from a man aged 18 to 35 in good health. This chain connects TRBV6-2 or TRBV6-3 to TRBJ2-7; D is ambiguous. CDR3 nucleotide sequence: TGTGCCAGCAGTCAAGACTGGAGCTCCTACGAGCAGTACTTC. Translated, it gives CASSQDWSSYEQYF.